This passage covers 20 T cell receptor beta chains from one sample sequenced in a study of human T cells and chemical hapten exposure. Specified time point: patch test 3, about 24 weeks after DPC sensitization. This sample's treatment: therapeutic diphenylcyclopropenone sensitization with weekly scalp DPC. TCRdb re-derived calls from the RACE reads in MiXCR, one entry per CDR3 protein. The repertoire consists of under 75,000 distinct CDR3 sequences, with more than 9.5% occurring once and the leading ten covering about 1.5%. Material: whole blood, obtained in connection with sensitization to the hapten diphenylcyclopropenone (DPC). Receptors were obtained from a woman in her 50s with alopecia areata. Some clones in this sample may be carry-over from other donors' samples.

This clonotype was seen only a few times. The chain employs TRBV5-1 and TRBJ2-7, with D unclear. The ends were cut back, 0 bases at V and 5 bases at J, with 12 bases in the middle. The CDR3 spans 14 residues. Germline loops: CDR1 SGHRS, CDR2 YFSETQ. The CDR3: CASSLELTGNEQYF. The CDR3 DNA is TGCGCCAGCAGCTTGGAGCTAACGGGTAACGAGCAGTACTTC.

The rearrangement links TRBV4-3 to TRBJ1-2; no clear D gene. Germline loops: CDR1 LGHNA, CDR2 YSLEER. This CDR3 is built from 18 residues. V shed 0 bases and J shed 2 bases, with 19 bases lying between them. The CDR3 loop is CASSQEIGEKVGNYGYTF. The CDR3, as DNA: TGCGCCAGCAGCCAAGAGATAGGAGAGAAGGTGGGGAACTATGGCTACACCTTC.

This clonotype was seen repeatedly, ten times or more. The chain employs TRBV20-1 and TRBJ2-5; D is possibly TRBD1 (6 bases). From germline, CDR1 is DFQATT and CDR2 SNEGSKA (reference sequence). The V end lost 3 bases, the J end lost 5 bases, and 16 bases lay between the germline ends. The CDR3 covers 14 residues. The CDR3 bases are TGCAGTGCTAGCCTTGGGGCCAGGGGTGAGACCCAGTACTTC. Translating gives CSASLGARGETQYF.

J is TRBJ1-5 and V is TRBV12-3 or TRBV12-4, with a weak D call TRBD1 (6 bases). The CDR3 runs to 14 residues. V was cut by 3 bases and J by 16 bases, with 22 bases left in between. CDR3 loop: CASSLDSTVSPYHF. The CDR3 DNA follows: TGTGCCAGCAGTTTGGACAGTACTGTTTCCCCCTATCATTTT.

This chain uses TRBV28 with TRBJ2-7, with D possibly being TRBD2 (6 bases). V was trimmed by 3 bases and J by 1 base, leaving 10 bases between them. CDR3 size: 14 residues. Germline CDR1 MDHEN, CDR2 SYDVKM. The CDR3 bases are TGTGCCAGCAGTTTCCTAGGAGGGTCCTACGAGCAGTACTTC. Translated, it gives CASSFLGGSYEQYF.

This clonotype showed up many times. This rearrangement joins TRBV21-1 to TRBJ2-1; TRBD2 was called by the table and not checked on the DNA. TRBV21-1 is assigned pseudogene status. This CDR3 has 16 amino acids. CDR3 bases: TGTGCCAGCAGTACCCTCTTTAGGCACCTCGGCAGTGAGCAGTTCTTC. Its protein is CASSTLFRHLGSEQFF.

This clonotype has a handful of counts. V and J are TRBV11-1 and TRBJ2-4; TRBD1 aligns across 8 bases. V trimming: 4 bases; J trimming: 8 bases; junction bases outside the gene matches: 10. Germline V gene data show CDR1 as SGHAT and CDR2 as FQDESV (reference sequence). The CDR3 has 15 amino acids. The CDR3 DNA follows: TGTGCCAGCAGCTCCGACAGGGGCGCGAGGGACATTCAGTACTTC. Translated, it gives CASSSDRGARDIQYF.

This clonotype has ten or more counts. The V call is TRBV28, the J call TRBJ2-5, with D perhaps TRBD2 (5 bases). The CDR3 covers 14 residues. The V end lost 3 bases, the J end lost 9 bases, and 17 bases lay between the germline ends. Germline V gives CDR1 MDHEN, CDR2 SYDVKM. CDR3 protein: CASSFSGSAWAQYF. The CDR3 DNA reads TGTGCCAGCAGTTTTAGTGGGAGCGCTTGGGCCCAGTACTTC. Full variable domain (remainder filled in from reference TRBV28 and TRBJ2-5): DVKVTQSSRYLVKRTGEKVFLECVQDMDHENMFWYRQDPGLGLRLIYFSYDVKMKEKGDIPEGYSVSREKKERFSLILESASTNQTSMYLCASSFSGSAWAQYFGPGTRLLVL.

This clonotype has a handful of counts. The chain is built from TRBV6-2 or TRBV6-3 and TRBJ2-7, with D unclear. Trimming took 6 bases from V and 7 from J, leaving 13 bases between them. This CDR3 has 12 amino acids. Germline assignment: CDR1 MNHEY and CDR2 SVGEGT. The CDR3 coding sequence is TGTGCCAGCAGCCTCGCCGATACGGAGCAGTACTTC. Amino acid sequence: CASSLADTEQYF.

In its sample, this clonotype was seen many times. The rearrangement links TRBV6-6 to TRBJ2-3; 7 nucleotides match TRBD1. The CDR3 length is 14 residues. The germline gives CDR1 MNHNY, CDR2 SVGAGI (reference sequence). The trim removed 7 bases at V and 1 base at J, leaving 5 bases unmatched. CDR3 nucleotides: TGTGCCAGCAAAAAAGGACAGGGCACAGATACGCAGTATTTT. Amino acids: CASKKGQGTDTQYF.

This clonotype was counted between two and nine times. The chain carries TRBV10-1 and TRBJ2-1, with no clear D. The germline V gene encodes CDR1 WNHNN and CDR2 SYGVQD (reference sequence). The CDR3 extends over 13 amino acids. Trimming took off 3 bases at V and 5 bases at J, with 8 bases between the two ends. The CDR3 spells CASSDNVHNEQFF. In nucleotides, the CDR3 is TGCGCCAGCAGTGACAATGTTCACAATGAGCAGTTCTTC.

The V gene is TRBV6-2 or TRBV6-3, the J gene TRBJ1-1, with unresolved D. Germline V gene sequence: CDR1 MNHEY, CDR2 SVGEGT. The CDR3 contains 12 residues. V was clipped by 6 bases and J by 1 base, with 6 bases between them. The chain's CDR3 is CASRPANTEAFF. Here the CDR3 DNA reads TGTGCCAGCAGACCAGCGAACACTGAAGCTTTCTTT.

This clonotype was counted a few times. The rearrangement links TRBV12-3 or TRBV12-4 to TRBJ2-7; TRBD1 aligns across 9 bases. The CDR3 loop spans 15 amino acids. With V trimmed by 6 bases and J by 1 base, 7 bases remained unmatched. The CDR3: CASSPSGTGSYEQYF. In DNA form, the CDR3 reads TGTGCCAGCAGCCCTTCCGGGACAGGGTCCTACGAGCAGTACTTC.

The table lists this clonotype with many counts. This chain uses TRBV27 with TRBJ2-2, with 7 bases fitting TRBD1. CDR3 length: 14 amino acids. The V and J ends lost 5 bases and 4 bases, in that order; junction bases with no gene match: 4. Looked up from germline, CDR1 is MNHEY and CDR2 is SMNVEV (reference sequence). The CDR3 protein is CASSPQGVTGELFF. The CDR3 DNA reads as TGTGCCAGCAGTCCCCAGGGGGTCACCGGGGAGCTGTTTTTT.

This clonotype was detected only a few times. This chain joins TRBV28 and TRBJ2-3; TRBD1 matches at 10 bases. Looked up from germline, CDR1 is MDHEN and CDR2 is SYDVKM. This CDR3 is built from 16 residues. Trimming took 3 bases from V and 2 from J; bases not matched to a gene: 5. The CDR3 DNA is TGTGCCAGCAGTTTTGGGACAGGGGCCCACACAGATACGCAGTATTTT. Protein product: CASSFGTGAHTDTQYF.

The chain couples TRBV10-2 to TRBJ2-7; 7 nucleotides match TRBD1. The CDR3 contains 14 residues. V gave up 4 bases and J gave up 4 bases; unmatched junction bases: 7. Germline V gene lookup returns CDR1 WSHSY and CDR2 SAAADI. DNA for the CDR3: TGCGCCAGCAGTGCCCGGGACAGCCTTTACGAGCAGTACTTC. Its translation is CASSARDSLYEQYF.

In its sample, this clonotype was seen a few times. V and J are TRBV6-1 and TRBJ2-5; D gene unclear. This CDR3 is built from 13 residues. V lost 6 bases and J lost 2, with 10 bases in between. Germline values: CDR1 MNHNS, CDR2 SASEGT. The CDR3 protein is CASSSMRQETQYF. For the CDR3, the DNA is TGTGCCAGCAGCTCAATGCGGCAAGAGACCCAGTACTTC.

The CDR3 region has the DNA TGTGCCAGCACGGGGGCCTCTGGGGCCAACGTCCTGACTTTC. Translating it yields CASTGASGANVLTF. The genes are TRBV6-6 and TRBJ2-6, with D possibly being TRBD1 or TRBD2 (6 bases each). V gave up 7 bases and J gave up 0 bases, with 7 bases separating them. CDR1 and CDR2 from the germline V gene are MNHNY and SVGAGI (reference sequence). The CDR3 covers 14 residues.

This clonotype was counted ten times or more. CDR3 amino acids: CASSLMQVYNEQFF. DNA of the CDR3: TGTGCCAGCAGTTTAATGCAGGTCTACAATGAGCAGTTCTTC. The chain combines TRBV28 with TRBJ2-1, with D unclear. This CDR3 has 14 residues. Germline lookup yields CDR1 MDHEN and CDR2 SYDVKM. V shed 2 bases and J shed 3 bases, with 8 bases lying between them.

The rearrangement links TRBV28 to TRBJ2-3, with TRBD2 as a possible D gene (6 bases). Germline values: CDR1 MDHEN, CDR2 SYDVKM. The CDR3 contains 13 residues. The V and J ends lost 11 bases and 1 base respectively, with 13 bases between them. CDR3 region: CALAGSGTDTQYF. CDR3 nucleotides: TGTGCCTTGGCCGGGAGTGGCACAGATACGCAGTATTTT.